A single sample gave rise to the 2 T cell receptor beta chains below, sequenced in a study of blood T cell repertoires in COVID-19. Produced via immunoSEQ multiplex PCR; TCRdb's table is partial and in-frame only. The sample holds 200,000 to 250,000 clones; around 85% are singletons and the top ten take 4%. What was sequenced was peripheral blood. The receptors come from a middle-aged woman with active or convalescent COVID-19.

The table lists this clone with a few counts. Other DNA sequences in the same sample also yield this CDR3. CDR3 sequence: CAISGGQGQNYGYTF. The CDR3 region has the DNA TGTGCCATCAGTGGCGGACAGGGGCAGAACTATGGCTACACCTTC. The chain combines TRBV10-3 with TRBJ1-2; 9 bases align to TRBD1. In germline, CDR1 is ENHRY, CDR2 SYGVKD. CDR3 length: 15 amino acids. The junction had 5 bases not matched to a gene; V was cut back by 4 bases and J by 2 bases.

This chain joins TRBV27 and TRBJ1-1; a possible D gene is TRBD1 (5 bases). Germline values: CDR1 MNHEY, CDR2 SMNVEV (reference sequence). Trimming removed 2 bases at V and 7 bases at J, with 8 bases between. The CDR3 length is 12 residues. The DNA of the CDR3 is TGTGCCAGCAGTTTAAGACAGTATGAAGCTTTCTTT. It is translated as CASSLRQYEAFF.